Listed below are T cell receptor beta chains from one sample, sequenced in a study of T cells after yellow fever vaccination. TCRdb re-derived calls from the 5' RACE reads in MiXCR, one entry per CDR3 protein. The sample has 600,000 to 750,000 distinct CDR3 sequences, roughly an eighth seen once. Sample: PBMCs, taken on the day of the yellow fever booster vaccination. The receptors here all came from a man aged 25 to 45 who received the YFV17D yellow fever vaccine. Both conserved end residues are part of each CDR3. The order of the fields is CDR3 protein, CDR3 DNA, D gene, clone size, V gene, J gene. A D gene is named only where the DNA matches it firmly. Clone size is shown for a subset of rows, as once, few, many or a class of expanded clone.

CASSVERDRLSEQFF	TGTGCCAGCAGCGTAGAGAGAGACCGCTTGAGTGAGCAGTTCTTC	-	-	TRBV9	TRBJ2-1
CASSVQGPGELFF	TGTGCCAGCAGTGTTCAGGGACCCGGGGAGCTGTTTTTT	-	-	TRBV25-1	TRBJ2-2
CASRPGTAQDTQYF	TGCGCCAGCCGTCCAGGGACTGCACAAGATACGCAGTATTTT	-	few	TRBV5-1	TRBJ2-3
CSVEVLGGEQFF	TGCAGCGTTGAGGTCCTAGGGGGTGAGCAGTTCTTC	-	-	TRBV29-1	TRBJ2-1
CASSQTGGSNQPQHF	TGTGCCAGCAGCCAGACAGGGGGGAGCAATCAGCCCCAGCATTTT	TRBD1	-	TRBV14	TRBJ1-5
CAEGGEGPDTQYF	TGTGCCGAAGGGGGAGAAGGTCCAGATACGCAGTATTTT	-	few	TRBV27	TRBJ2-3
CSAGQGVGQPQHF	TGCAGTGCCGGTCAGGGGGTTGGTCAGCCCCAGCATTTT	TRBD1	few	TRBV20-1	TRBJ1-5
CAISAGTGATDTQYF	TGTGCCATCAGTGCCGGGACAGGGGCTACAGATACGCAGTATTTT	TRBD1	few	TRBV10-3	TRBJ2-3
CASSPGAQRTGELFF	TGTGCCAGCTCACCAGGAGCCCAAAGGACCGGGGAGCTGTTTTTT	-	few	TRBV18	TRBJ2-2
CASSLRTGDEQFF	TGTGCCAGCAGTTTAAGGACGGGGGATGAGCAGTTCTTC	-	-	TRBV28	TRBJ2-1
CASTRRHQRRAQHF	TGTGCCAGCACTCGGCGCCACCAACGTAGGGCCCAGCATTTT	-	few	TRBV14	TRBJ1-5
CASSLGDRDSPYEQYF	TGTGCCAGCAGTTTAGGCGATCGGGACAGCCCCTACGAGCAGTACTTC	TRBD1	-	TRBV27	TRBJ2-7
CASSSAGGNYNEQFF	TGTGCCAGCAGCTCCGCGGGGGGGAACTACAATGAGCAGTTCTTC	TRBD2	-	TRBV7-2	TRBJ2-1
CASSEELWGKNTIYF	TGCGCCAGCAGTGAGGAGCTATGGGGCAAAAACACCATATATTTT	-	-	TRBV10-2	TRBJ1-3
CSASGTSSRTYEQYF	TGCAGTGCTAGTGGGACTAGCTCGCGAACTTACGAGCAGTACTTC	TRBD2	-	TRBV20-1	TRBJ2-7
CASSLGGVAETQYF	TGTGCCAGCAGCTTAGGGGGAGTAGCAGAGACCCAGTACTTC	-	-	TRBV7-9	TRBJ2-5
CATSDYGSGTGELFF	TGTGCCACCAGTGATTACGGGAGTGGTACCGGGGAGCTGTTTTTT	-	many	TRBV24-1	TRBJ2-2
CASSLVRQGQGPQHF	TGTGCCAGCAGCTTAGTCAGACAGGGGCAGGGGCCCCAGCATTTT	TRBD1	-	TRBV7-8	TRBJ1-5
CASTHSASGAHEQYF	TGTGCCAGCACCCATTCGGCTAGCGGGGCGCATGAGCAGTACTTC	TRBD2	few	TRBV12-3/TRBV12-4	TRBJ2-7
CASSLAAGAGVTGELFF	TGTGCCAGCAGCTTGGCTGCCGGAGCGGGAGTTACCGGGGAGCTGTTTTTT	TRBD2	-	TRBV7-7	TRBJ2-2
CASSDTSGSYEQYF	TGTGCCAGCAGTGATACTAGCGGCTCCTACGAGCAGTACTTC	TRBD2	-	TRBV2	TRBJ2-7
CASSSDGGNYGYTF	TGCGCCAGCAGTTCAGACGGGGGGAACTATGGCTACACCTTC	-	once	TRBV5-1	TRBJ1-2
CASSHRVRGLYEQFF	TGTGCCAGCAGTCATAGGGTTAGGGGGTTGTATGAGCAGTTCTTC	-	few	TRBV27	TRBJ2-1
CSAREVTQSDNEQFF	TGCAGTGCTAGAGAGGTCACCCAGTCTGACAATGAGCAGTTCTTC	-	-	TRBV20-1	TRBJ2-1
CSARDSLKGALHF	TGCAGTGCTAGAGACAGCCTCAAAGGAGCCCTCCACTTT	-	few	TRBV20-1	TRBJ1-6
CASPLAGPGIPGELFF	TGTGCCAGCCCGCTAGCGGGCCCCGGAATCCCCGGGGAGCTGTTTTTT	TRBD2	-	TRBV6-1	TRBJ2-2
CANSGQNYNEQFF	TGTGCCAACTCGGGACAAAACTACAATGAGCAGTTCTTC	-	-	TRBV12-3/TRBV12-4	TRBJ2-1
CASSSVGADTQYF	TGTGCTAGCAGCTCGGTCGGGGCAGATACGCAGTATTTT	-	many	TRBV5-4	TRBJ2-3
CASSDGGSGANVLTF	TGTGCCAGCAGTGACGGGGGATCTGGGGCCAACGTCCTGACTTTC	-	-	TRBV25-1	TRBJ2-6
CASSYQNPRDEQFF	TGTGCCAGCAGTTACCAGAACCCCCGGGATGAGCAGTTCTTC	-	many	TRBV7-2	TRBJ2-1
CASSLEVRTGSYEQYF	TGTGCCAGCAGCTTAGAAGTAAGGACAGGGTCCTACGAGCAGTACTTC	TRBD1	few	TRBV11-2	TRBJ2-7
CASSPPEGLVHEQYF	TGTGCCAGCTCACCACCGGAAGGGTTGGTCCACGAGCAGTACTTC	-	-	TRBV18	TRBJ2-7
CSAKQTWTAVGEQFF	TGCAGTGCTAAACAAACCTGGACCGCTGTGGGAGAGCAGTTCTTC	-	-	TRBV20-1	TRBJ2-1
CALASAAGNQPQHF	TGTGCCTTGGCTAGTGCGGCAGGAAATCAGCCCCAGCATTTT	-	-	TRBV30	TRBJ1-5
CASSETPGLAGEQYF	TGTGCCAGCAGCGAAACCCCGGGACTAGCGGGTGAGCAGTACTTC	TRBD2	few	TRBV6-1	TRBJ2-7
CASSQADLRRDTQYF	TGCGCCAGCAGCCAAGCGGACCTTCGGCGGGATACGCAGTATTTT	-	-	TRBV4-3	TRBJ2-3
CASSIPGLDWHNEQFF	TGTGCCAGCAGCATCCCGGGACTAGACTGGCACAATGAGCAGTTCTTC	-	-	TRBV21-1	TRBJ2-1
CASSQQPIEQFF	TGTGCCAGCAGCCAACAACCTATTGAGCAGTTCTTC	-	-	TRBV14	TRBJ2-1